Relative to its sample, the clone carrying this TCR beta chain is medium-sized. Authors' methods: Amplification from reference gene primers served as the basis for estimated nucleated cell counts. Repertoires were generated with immunoSEQ multiplex PCR, while TCRdb's copy carries only in-frame clones and drops some. V, J and clone size were drawn from that table, and D and trimming were deduced from the DNA. This table holds about 32,000 clones, around 87% found once. J was trimmed by 3 bases and V by 0 bases; bases with no gene match: 2. The CDR3 contains 15 residues. Germline assignment: CDR1 MGHRA and CDR2 YSYEKL. This specimen comes from a study of blood T cell repertoires in COVID-19.

The genes are TRBV4-1 and TRBJ2-7; 10 bases are a match to TRBD1. Source material: peripheral blood. This TCR derives from a man aged 45 to 65 with active or convalescent COVID-19. CDR3 DNA: TGCGCCAGCAGCCAAGATGGGACAGGGGACTACGAGCAGTACTTC. This translates into CASSQDGTGDYEQYF.